These 24 T cell receptor beta chains originate from one sample sequenced in a study of cytomegalovirus exposure and HLA in healthy donors. The PCR was carried out with 60 Vbeta primers and 13 Jbeta primers. Only in-frame clones appear in the TCRdb table, and some are missing; sequencing was by immunoSEQ multiplex PCR. This table has fewer than 130,000 clones, about 80% appearing once. The sequencing input was PBMCs. Receptor source: a woman in her sixties or seventies in good health and CMV-seropositive.

The chain recombines TRBV27 with TRBJ2-7, with 14 bases fitting TRBD2. The CDR3 totals 15 residues. Trimming took 5 bases from V and 6 from J; bases not matched to a gene: 6. CDR1 MNHEY and CDR2 SMNVEV come from the germline V gene (reference sequence). The CDR3 here is CASSLRTSGGLEQYF. Here the CDR3 DNA reads TGTGCCAGCAGTCTACGGACTAGCGGGGGGCTCGAGCAGTACTTC.

The CDR3 nucleotides read TGTGCCAGCAGCCTTCAACCGGGACTAAGCTCTGGGGCCAACGTCCTGACTTTC. It codes for CASSLQPGLSSGANVLTF. The chain carries TRBV9 and TRBJ2-6; 7 bases agree with TRBD2. With 4 bases clipped from V and 0 bases from J, the junction kept 10 bases outside the gene matches. The germline V gene encodes CDR1 SGDLS and CDR2 YYNGEE. The CDR3 spans 18 residues. The full variable domain, with the rest looked up from reference TRBV9 and TRBJ2-6, is DSGVTQTPKHLITATGQRVTLRCSPRSGDLSVYWYQQSLDQGLQFLIQYYNGEERAKGNILERFSAQQFPDLHSELNLSSLELGDSALYFCASSLQPGLSSGANVLTFGAGSRLTVL.

V usage is TRBV5-4 and J usage is TRBJ2-5; TRBD2 matches 9 bases. TRBJ2-7 matches the DNA end more closely, so the J call is doubtful. This CDR3 is built from 15 residues. Germline V gene sequence: CDR1 SGHNT, CDR2 YYREEE (reference sequence). DNA for the CDR3: TGTGCCAGCAGCTTGTCTAGCGGGAAGTCCTACGAGCAGTACTTC. Translation: CASSLSSGKSYEQYF.

CDR3 protein: CASSPNRGSLTDTQYF. Written as DNA, the CDR3 is TGTGCCAGCAGCCCGAACAGGGGATCCCTCACAGATACGCAGTATTTT. V is TRBV5-4 and J is TRBJ2-3; 7 bases line up with TRBD1. CDR3 length: 16 residues. Germline CDR1 and CDR2: SGHNT and YYREEE (reference sequence). With V trimmed by 4 bases and J by 2 bases, 10 bases remained unmatched.

This rearrangement joins TRBV28 to TRBJ2-7, with a weak D call TRBD1 (6 bases). V was clipped by 7 bases and J by 2 bases, with 15 bases between them. Germline lookup yields CDR1 MDHEN and CDR2 SYDVKM. This CDR3 comprises 14 residues. The CDR3 nucleotides read TGTGCCAGCACCGTTGGGGGCTCGACCTACGAGCAGTACTTC. Protein product: CASTVGGSTYEQYF. The full variable domain, with the rest looked up from reference TRBV28 and TRBJ2-7, is DVKVTQSSRYLVKRTGEKVFLECVQDMDHENMFWYRQDPGLGLRLIYFSYDVKMKEKGDIPEGYSVSREKKERFSLILESASTNQTSMYLCASTVGGSTYEQYFGPGTRLTVT.

The gene calls are TRBV11-2 and TRBJ2-5; D may be TRBD2 (5 bases). Germline V lookup: CDR1 SGHAT, CDR2 FQNNGV. Trimming removed 4 bases from V and 0 bases from J, with 9 bases in between. There are 14 residues in the CDR3. The CDR3: CASSYGLYQETQYF. CDR3 sequence (DNA): TGTGCCAGCAGCTATGGACTCTACCAAGAGACCCAGTACTTC.

The chain has TRBV6-1 and TRBJ2-3; 11 nucleotides match TRBD2. Germline CDR1 is MNHNS and CDR2 is SASEGT. V shed 5 bases, J shed 5 bases, and the junction held 6 bases outside the gene matches. The CDR3 sequence is 15 residues long. CDR3 residues: CASSNLAGGVDTQYF. The CDR3 DNA reads as TGTGCCAGCAGTAACTTAGCGGGAGGGGTAGATACGCAGTATTTT.

This chain uses TRBV14 with TRBJ1-1; D uncertain. This CDR3 is built from 14 residues. The germline V gene has CDR1 SGHDN and CDR2 FVKESK. Trimming pared 2 bases from V and 4 bases from J, leaving 11 bases between. The CDR3 region has the DNA TGTGCCAGCAGCCAACTTGCGTATACCACTGAAGCTTTCTTT. It is translated as CASSQLAYTTEAFF.

The V call is TRBV28, the J call TRBJ2-7, with 7 bases that match TRBD2. Germline V gene data show CDR1 as MDHEN and CDR2 as SYDVKM. This CDR3 is built from 15 residues. V dropped 8 bases and J dropped 2; count of bases not matched to a gene: 12. The CDR3 loop is CASGFTGGNPYEQYF. CDR3 DNA: TGTGCCAGCGGATTTACGGGGGGTAATCCCTACGAGCAGTACTTC.

The chain combines TRBV6-5 with TRBJ2-3; maybe TRBD2 (6 bases). The CDR3 sequence is 13 residues long. V lost 5 bases and J 3 bases, leaving 9 bases between the germline ends. Germline V gene lookup returns CDR1 MNHEY and CDR2 SVGAGI. CDR3 nucleotide sequence: TGTGCCAGCAGTGAGGGAGGAACAGATACGCAGTATTTT. This encodes CASSEGGTDTQYF.

This clone was observed once. The chain carries TRBV2 and TRBJ2-1; 9 bases are shared with TRBD1. V lost 3 bases and J lost 9; bases outside the gene matches: 9. Per the germline V gene, CDR1 is SNHLY and CDR2 is FYNNEI. The CDR3 runs to 15 residues. The CDR3: CASSDWGTGLGEQFF. DNA of the CDR3: TGTGCCAGCAGTGATTGGGGGACAGGGCTGGGTGAGCAGTTCTTC.

The chain combines TRBV11-2 with TRBJ2-7, with D possibly matching TRBD1 (5 bases). Trimming cost V 4 bases and J 2 bases, with 9 bases left between them. The germline CDR1 and CDR2 sequences are SGHAT and FQNNGV. CDR3 length: 13 amino acids. This CDR3 is CASSWRQTYEQYF. CDR3 coding DNA: TGTGCCAGCAGCTGGAGACAGACCTACGAGCAGTACTTC.

The chain couples TRBV19 to TRBJ1-2; 7 bases line up with TRBD1. Germline CDR1 and CDR2: LNHDA and SQIVND (reference sequence). The CDR3 loop spans 15 amino acids. The junction had 8 bases not matched to a gene; V was cut back by 6 bases and J by 1 base. Here the CDR3 reads CASRRADRDNYGYTF. The CDR3 DNA reads as TGTGCCAGTAGACGGGCCGACAGGGATAACTATGGCTACACCTTC.

This chain links TRBV9 with TRBJ2-1; 7 bases line up with TRBD1. Per germline, CDR1 SGDLS and CDR2 YYNGEE. This CDR3 contains 16 residues. Losses at the gene ends were 4 bases for V and 4 bases for J; bases not matched to a gene: 11. The chain's CDR3 is CASSPQTGSHYNEQFF. CDR3 coding DNA: TGTGCCAGCAGCCCCCAGACAGGGTCTCATTACAATGAGCAGTTCTTC.

This chain joins TRBV6-1 and TRBJ1-2, with TRBD1 as a possible D gene (6 bases). The CDR3 runs to 14 residues. Trimming shortened V by 2 bases and J by 4 bases, and 11 bases separated the two germline ends. Germline values: CDR1 MNHNS, CDR2 SASEGT. The CDR3 region is CASSEKTGSYGYTF. CDR3 nucleotide sequence: TGTGCCAGCAGTGAAAAGACAGGCAGCTATGGCTACACCTTC.

The J gene is TRBJ2-1, the V gene TRBV4-1; TRBD2 matches at 7 bases. J was trimmed by 4 bases and V by 4 bases; bases with no gene match: 16. The CDR3 is 18 residues long. The V gene's germline CDR1 is MGHRA and CDR2 YSYEKL. CDR3 DNA sequence: TGCGCCAGCAGCCGGGGGTGGAGCGGGACCGATATATACAATGAGCAGTTCTTC. It translates to CASSRGWSGTDIYNEQFF.

The chain recombines TRBV6-5 with TRBJ2-2; 9 bases match TRBD2. The CDR3 is 15 amino acids. V dropped 5 bases and J dropped 5; count of bases not matched to a gene: 6. CDR1 is MNHEY, CDR2 SVGAGI, per germline. This CDR3 is CASSGSGLATGELFF. As DNA, the CDR3 is TGTGCCAGCAGTGGATCGGGACTAGCAACCGGGGAGCTGTTTTTT.

This sequence joins TRBV7-2 and TRBJ1-2, with D perhaps matching TRBD1 (6 bases). CDR1 SGHTA and CDR2 FQGNSA come from the germline V gene. This CDR3 has 14 amino acids. The V end was cut by 5 bases, the J end by 5 bases, with 15 bases between. CDR3 region: CASSPGALGYGYTF. The CDR3, as DNA: TGTGCCAGCAGCCCAGGGGCGTTAGGGTATGGCTACACCTTC.

This clone has just a few counts. This chain joins TRBV4-2 and TRBJ2-7; the match to TRBD1 covers 7 bases. J gave up 3 bases and V 0 bases, and 8 bases lay outside the gene matches. Germline CDR1 is LGHNA and CDR2 is YNFKEQ. The CDR3 covers 16 residues. CDR3 nucleotide sequence: TGTGCCAGCAGCCAAGAAGCCGGGGACAGTTACTACGAGCAGTACTTC. Translated, it gives CASSQEAGDSYYEQYF.

Concerning this clone: The sample contains more than one DNA sequence encoding this CDR3. The V call is TRBV5-5, the J call TRBJ1-5, with TRBD1 as a possible D gene (5 bases). Per the germline V gene, CDR1 is SGHKS and CDR2 is YYEKEE (reference sequence). The CDR3 consists of 14 residues. With 0 bases removed from V and 5 bases from J, the gap between germline ends came to 9 bases. In nucleotides, the CDR3 is TGTGCCAGCAGCTTGGTTGGAGGGGATCAGCCCCAGCATTTT. This sequence encodes CASSLVGGDQPQHF.

V is TRBV19 and J is TRBJ1-4; D is possibly TRBD1 (6 bases). CDR3 size: 14 residues. Germline CDR1 reads LNHDA; CDR2 reads SQIVND (reference sequence). Trimming pared 11 bases from V and 6 bases from J, leaving 19 bases between. The CDR3 DNA reads TGTGCCTCCAGTCGGACAGCCGTATATGAAAAACTGTTTTTT. It encodes CASSRTAVYEKLFF.

This chain joins TRBV28 and TRBJ1-1; D gene ambiguous. Trimming cost V 7 bases and J 0 bases, with 9 bases left between them. The germline V gene encodes CDR1 MDHEN and CDR2 SYDVKM. This CDR3 has 13 residues. The DNA of the CDR3 is TGTGCCAGCACCGGGGTCATGAACACTGAAGCTTTCTTT. Protein sequence: CASTGVMNTEAFF. Together with reference TRBV28 and TRBJ1-1, the CDR3 gives the full variable domain: DVKVTQSSRYLVKRTGEKVFLECVQDMDHENMFWYRQDPGLGLRLIYFSYDVKMKEKGDIPEGYSVSREKKERFSLILESASTNQTSMYLCASTGVMNTEAFFGQGTRLTVV.

This chain connects TRBV7-8 to TRBJ2-7; no definite D call. This CDR3 has 15 residues. Trimming stripped 1 base from V and 3 bases from J, with 13 bases between. Germline V gene lookup returns CDR1 SGHVS and CDR2 FQNEAQ. The CDR3 bases are TGTGCCAGCAGCTTAGATGGCACAGCCGGCTACGAGCAGTACTTC. As protein: CASSLDGTAGYEQYF. Together with reference TRBV7-8 and TRBJ2-7, the CDR3 gives the full variable domain: GAGVSQSPRYKVAKRGQDVALRCDPISGHVSLFWYQQALGQGPEFLTYFQNEAQLDKSGLPSDRFFAERPEGSVSTLKIQRTQQEDSAVYLCASSLDGTAGYEQYFGPGTRLTVT.

The chain employs TRBV23-1 and TRBJ1-2; D might be TRBD1 (5 bases). TRBV23-1 is identified as an open reading frame with a role that is uncertain. The CDR3 loop spans 14 amino acids. V lost 4 bases and J lost 4, with 13 bases in between. CDR3 DNA: TGCGCCAGCAGTCCCGGGACTTTATTCTATGGCTACACCTTC. Translation gives CASSPGTLFYGYTF.